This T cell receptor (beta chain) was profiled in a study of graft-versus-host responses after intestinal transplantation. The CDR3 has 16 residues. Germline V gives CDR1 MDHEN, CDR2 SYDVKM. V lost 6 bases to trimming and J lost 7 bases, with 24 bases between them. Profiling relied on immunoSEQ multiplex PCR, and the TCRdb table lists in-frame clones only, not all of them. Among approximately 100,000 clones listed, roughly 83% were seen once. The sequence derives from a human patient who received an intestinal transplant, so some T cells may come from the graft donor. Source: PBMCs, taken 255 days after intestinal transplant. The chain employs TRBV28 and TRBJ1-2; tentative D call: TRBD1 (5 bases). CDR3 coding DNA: TGTGCCAGCAGAGGTACCGGAGGGGCTGGCCAGGGTGGCTACACCTTC. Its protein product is CASRGTGGAGQGGYTF.